The subject of this entry is one T cell receptor beta chain. Its target is not known. The sample originates from a study of beta chain features in type 1 diabetes. Findings and caveats of the study: Moderate yet significant TCRB CDR3 shortening was seen in Type 1 diabetes patients in all four CD4+ subsets. In the patient group, naive, central memory and Treg TCRB repertoires seemed more alike than in the healthy donor group.

The V gene lost 6 bases and the J gene lost 6 bases, with 9 bases spanning the gap. The germline CDR1 and CDR2 sequences are ENHRY and SYGVKD. The CDR3 loop spans 12 amino acids. Sequenced material consisted of expressed TCRB transcripts (all of the isolated RNA was reverse transcribed). Regulatory, naive and central memory T cell samples averaged around 3.6 million reads. The table came from immunoSEQ multiplex PCR; TCRdb's copy has only in-frame clones and leaves some out. The profile covers roughly 340,000 clones, with roughly 13% appearing a single time and around 0.0099% taken by the ten largest.

The sequence was collected from a woman between 18 and 29 years old with type 1 diabetes. The source material was naive CD4+ T cells from blood. The V and J genes are TRBV10-3 and TRBJ2-1; possible D gene TRBD1, 6 bases. This chain's CDR3 is CAIRQQGNEQFF. The CDR3, as DNA: TGTGCCATCAGACAACAGGGCAATGAGCAGTTCTTC.